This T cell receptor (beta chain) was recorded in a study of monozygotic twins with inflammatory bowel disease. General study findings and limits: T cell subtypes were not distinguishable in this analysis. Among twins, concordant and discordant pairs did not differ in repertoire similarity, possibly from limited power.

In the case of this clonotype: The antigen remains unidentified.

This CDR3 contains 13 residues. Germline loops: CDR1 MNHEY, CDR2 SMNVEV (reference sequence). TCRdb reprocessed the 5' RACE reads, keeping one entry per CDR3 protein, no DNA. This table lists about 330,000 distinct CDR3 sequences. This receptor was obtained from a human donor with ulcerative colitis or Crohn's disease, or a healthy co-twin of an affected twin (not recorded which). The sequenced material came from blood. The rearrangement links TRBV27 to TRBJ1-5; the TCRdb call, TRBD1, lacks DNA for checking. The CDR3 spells CASTRTSGQPQHF.